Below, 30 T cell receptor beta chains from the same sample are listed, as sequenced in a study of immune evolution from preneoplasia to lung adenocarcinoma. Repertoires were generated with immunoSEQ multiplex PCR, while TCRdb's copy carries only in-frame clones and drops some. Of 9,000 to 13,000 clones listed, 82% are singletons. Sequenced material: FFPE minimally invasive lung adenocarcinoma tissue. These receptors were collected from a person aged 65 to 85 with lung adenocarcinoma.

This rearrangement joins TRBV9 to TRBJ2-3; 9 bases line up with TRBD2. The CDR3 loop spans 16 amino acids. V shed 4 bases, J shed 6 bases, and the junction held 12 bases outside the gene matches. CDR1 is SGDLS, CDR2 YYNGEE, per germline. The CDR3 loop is CASSPNLAGAGDTQYF. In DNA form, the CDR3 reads TGTGCCAGCAGCCCGAACTTAGCGGGAGCCGGGGATACGCAGTATTTT.

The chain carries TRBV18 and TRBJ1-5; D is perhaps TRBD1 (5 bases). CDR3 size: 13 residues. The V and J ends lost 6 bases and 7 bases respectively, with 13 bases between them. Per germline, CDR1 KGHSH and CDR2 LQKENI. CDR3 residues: CASSADRTQPQHF. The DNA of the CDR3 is TGTGCCAGCTCTGCCGACAGAACCCAGCCCCAGCATTTT.

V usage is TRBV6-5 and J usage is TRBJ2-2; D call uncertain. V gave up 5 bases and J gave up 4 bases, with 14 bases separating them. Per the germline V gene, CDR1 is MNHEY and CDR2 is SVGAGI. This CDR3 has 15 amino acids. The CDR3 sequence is CASSPAHVGTGELFF. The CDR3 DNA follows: TGTGCCAGCAGTCCGGCCCATGTTGGCACCGGGGAGCTGTTTTTT.

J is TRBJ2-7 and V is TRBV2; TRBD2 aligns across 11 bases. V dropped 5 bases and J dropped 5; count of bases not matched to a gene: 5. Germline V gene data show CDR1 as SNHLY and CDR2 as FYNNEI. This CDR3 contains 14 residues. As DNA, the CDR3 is TGTGCCAGCAGTCTCATAGCGGGGGGGAACGAGCAGTACTTC. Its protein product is CASSLIAGGNEQYF.

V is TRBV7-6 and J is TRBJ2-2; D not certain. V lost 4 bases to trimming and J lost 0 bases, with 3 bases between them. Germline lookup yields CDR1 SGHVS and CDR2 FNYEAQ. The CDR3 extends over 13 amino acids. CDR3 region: CASSSTNTGELFF. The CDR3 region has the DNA TGTGCCAGCAGCTCGACGAACACCGGGGAGCTGTTTTTT.

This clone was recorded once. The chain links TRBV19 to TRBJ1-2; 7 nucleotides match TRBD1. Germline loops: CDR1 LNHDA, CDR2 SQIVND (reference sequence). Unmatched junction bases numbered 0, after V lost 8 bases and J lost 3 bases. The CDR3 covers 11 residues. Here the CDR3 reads CASGTDYGYTF. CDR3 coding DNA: TGTGCCAGTGGGACAGACTATGGCTACACCTTC.

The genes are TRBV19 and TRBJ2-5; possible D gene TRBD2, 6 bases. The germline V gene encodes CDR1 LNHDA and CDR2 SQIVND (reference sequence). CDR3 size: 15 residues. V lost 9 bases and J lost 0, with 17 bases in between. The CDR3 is CASGETGGNQETQYF. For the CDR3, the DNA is TGTGCCAGCGGAGAGACCGGAGGGAACCAAGAGACCCAGTACTTC.

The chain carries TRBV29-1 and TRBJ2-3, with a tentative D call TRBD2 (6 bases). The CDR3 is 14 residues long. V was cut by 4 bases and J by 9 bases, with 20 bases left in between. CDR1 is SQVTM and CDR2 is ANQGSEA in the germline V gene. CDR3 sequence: CSVAPDGGDWTQYF. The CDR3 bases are TGCAGCGTTGCCCCCGACGGCGGGGATTGGACGCAGTATTTT.

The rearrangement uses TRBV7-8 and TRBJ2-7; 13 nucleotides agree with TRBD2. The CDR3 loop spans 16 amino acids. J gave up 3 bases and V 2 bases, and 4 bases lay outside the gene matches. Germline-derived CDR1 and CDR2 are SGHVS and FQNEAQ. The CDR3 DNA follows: TGTGCCAGCAGCTTAAGGACTAGCGGGAGTATCTACGAGCAGTACTTC. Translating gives CASSLRTSGSIYEQYF.

The CDR3 region is CASSVAFTDGYTF. Here the CDR3 DNA reads TGTGCCAGCAGCGTAGCTTTCACGGATGGCTACACCTTC. V usage is TRBV9 and J usage is TRBJ1-2, with no clear D. The CDR3 extends over 13 amino acids. Trimming took off 0 bases at V and 6 bases at J, with 9 bases between the two ends. Germline V gene data show CDR1 as SGDLS and CDR2 as YYNGEE.

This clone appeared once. The CDR3 DNA reads as TGCGCCAGCAGCTTGGTGGTCGGGGTTAAGGATGAGCAGTTCTTC. Protein product: CASSLVVGVKDEQFF. This chain uses TRBV5-1 with TRBJ2-1, with D possibly being TRBD2 (5 bases). The CDR3 sequence is 15 residues long. The V gene lost 0 bases and the J gene lost 8 bases, with 15 bases spanning the gap. Germline V lookup: CDR1 SGHRS, CDR2 YFSETQ.

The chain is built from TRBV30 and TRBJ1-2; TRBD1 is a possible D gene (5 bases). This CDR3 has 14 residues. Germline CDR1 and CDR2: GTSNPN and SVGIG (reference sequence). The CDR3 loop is CAHRHWGRGDGYTF. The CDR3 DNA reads TGTGCTCACCGACATTGGGGCAGAGGGGATGGCTACACCTTC.

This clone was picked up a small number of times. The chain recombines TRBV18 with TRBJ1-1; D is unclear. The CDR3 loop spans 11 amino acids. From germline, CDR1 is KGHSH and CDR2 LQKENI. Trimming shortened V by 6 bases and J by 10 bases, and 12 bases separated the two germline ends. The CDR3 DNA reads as TGTGCCAGCTCCCCCGCCCGCGGAGCTTTCTTT. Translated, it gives CASSPARGAFF.

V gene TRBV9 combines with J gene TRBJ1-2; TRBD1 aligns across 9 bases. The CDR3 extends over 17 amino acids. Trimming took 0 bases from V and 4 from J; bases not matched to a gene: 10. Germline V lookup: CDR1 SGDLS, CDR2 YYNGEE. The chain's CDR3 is CASSVDLTGGLLYGYTF. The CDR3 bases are TGTGCCAGCAGCGTAGACCTTACAGGGGGCCTACTCTATGGCTACACCTTC.

CDR3 in amino acids: CAISPGGGSYTF. Written as DNA, the CDR3 is TGCGCCATTAGTCCGGGAGGAGGTAGCTACACCTTC. This chain joins TRBV10-2 and TRBJ1-2, with D unclear. V lost 10 bases, J lost 9 bases, and 18 bases lay in between. The CDR3 runs to 12 residues. Germline-derived CDR1 and CDR2 are WSHSY and SAAADI.

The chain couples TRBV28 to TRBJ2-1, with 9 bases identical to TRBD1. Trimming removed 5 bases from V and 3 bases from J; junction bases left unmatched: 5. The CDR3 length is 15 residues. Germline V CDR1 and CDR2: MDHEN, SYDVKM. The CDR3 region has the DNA TGTGCCAGCAGTCCGGGGACAGGGAACTACAATGAGCAGTTCTTC. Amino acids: CASSPGTGNYNEQFF.

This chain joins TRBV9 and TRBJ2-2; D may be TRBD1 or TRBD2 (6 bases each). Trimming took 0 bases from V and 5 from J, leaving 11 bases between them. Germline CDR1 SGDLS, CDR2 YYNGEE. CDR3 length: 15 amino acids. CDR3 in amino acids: CASSVGQGRTGELFF. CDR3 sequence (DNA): TGTGCCAGCAGCGTAGGGCAGGGGAGGACCGGGGAGCTGTTTTTT. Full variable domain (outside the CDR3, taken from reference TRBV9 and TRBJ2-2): DSGVTQTPKHLITATGQRVTLRCSPRSGDLSVYWYQQSLDQGLQFLIQYYNGEERAKGNILERFSAQQFPDLHSELNLSSLELGDSALYFCASSVGQGRTGELFFGEGSRLTVL.

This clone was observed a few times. The CDR3 here is CAAGGRAEAFF. The CDR3 DNA reads as TGTGCCGCCGGGGGCAGGGCTGAAGCTTTCTTT. The chain couples TRBV7-2 to TRBJ1-1; maybe TRBD1 (6 bases). Per the germline V gene, CDR1 is SGHTA and CDR2 is FQGNSA. The V gene lost 11 bases and the J gene lost 6 bases, with 13 bases spanning the gap. CDR3 length: 11 residues.

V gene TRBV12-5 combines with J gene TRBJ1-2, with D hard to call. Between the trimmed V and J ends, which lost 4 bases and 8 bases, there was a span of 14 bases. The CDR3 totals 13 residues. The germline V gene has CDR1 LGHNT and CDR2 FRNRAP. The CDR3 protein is CASGSTPLGGYTF. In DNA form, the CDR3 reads TGTGCTAGTGGTTCGACCCCTCTTGGCGGCTACACCTTC.

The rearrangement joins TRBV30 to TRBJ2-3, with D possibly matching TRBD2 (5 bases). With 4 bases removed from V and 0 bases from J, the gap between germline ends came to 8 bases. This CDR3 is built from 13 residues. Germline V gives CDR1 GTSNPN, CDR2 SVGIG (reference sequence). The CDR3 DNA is TGTGCCTGGACGAGGGATAGCACAGATACGCAGTATTTT. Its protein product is CAWTRDSTDTQYF. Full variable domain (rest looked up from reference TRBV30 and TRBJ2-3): SQTIHQWPATLVQPVGSPLSLECTVEGTSNPNLYWYRQAAGRGLQLLFYSVGIGQISSEVPQNLSASRPQDRQFILSSKKLLLSDSGFYLCAWTRDSTDTQYFGPGTRLTVL.

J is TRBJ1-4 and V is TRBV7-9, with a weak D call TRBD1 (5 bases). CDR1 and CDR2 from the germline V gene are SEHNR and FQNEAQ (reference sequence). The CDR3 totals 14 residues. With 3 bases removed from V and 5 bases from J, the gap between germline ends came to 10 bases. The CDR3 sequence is CASSFGGGNEKLFF. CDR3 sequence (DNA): TGTGCCAGCAGCTTTGGGGGGGGAAATGAAAAACTGTTTTTT.

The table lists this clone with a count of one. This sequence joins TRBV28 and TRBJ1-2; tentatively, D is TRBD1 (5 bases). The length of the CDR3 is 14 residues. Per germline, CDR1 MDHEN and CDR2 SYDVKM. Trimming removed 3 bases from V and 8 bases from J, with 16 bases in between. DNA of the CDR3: TGTGCCAGCAGTTTTAGCGGGACGTCGGGGGGCTACACCTTC. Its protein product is CASSFSGTSGGYTF.

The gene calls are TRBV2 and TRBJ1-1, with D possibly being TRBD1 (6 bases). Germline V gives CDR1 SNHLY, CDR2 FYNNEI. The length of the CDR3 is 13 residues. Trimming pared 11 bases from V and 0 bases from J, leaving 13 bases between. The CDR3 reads CAQGQTMNTEAFF. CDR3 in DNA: TGTGCCCAAGGACAGACCATGAACACTGAAGCTTTCTTT.

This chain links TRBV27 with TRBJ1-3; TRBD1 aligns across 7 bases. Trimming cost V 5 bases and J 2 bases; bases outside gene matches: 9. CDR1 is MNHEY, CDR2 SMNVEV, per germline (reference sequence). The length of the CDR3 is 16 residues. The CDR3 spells CASSPRDSRTGNTIYF. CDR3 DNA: TGTGCCAGCAGTCCGCGGGACAGCCGAACTGGAAACACCATATATTTT.

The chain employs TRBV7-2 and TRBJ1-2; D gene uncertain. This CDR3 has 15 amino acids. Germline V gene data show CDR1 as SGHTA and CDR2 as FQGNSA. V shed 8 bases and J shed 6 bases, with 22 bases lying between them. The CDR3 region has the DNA TGTGCCAGCGAAGAGGCACTCCCTTTGGAAGATGGCTACACCTTC. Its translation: CASEEALPLEDGYTF.

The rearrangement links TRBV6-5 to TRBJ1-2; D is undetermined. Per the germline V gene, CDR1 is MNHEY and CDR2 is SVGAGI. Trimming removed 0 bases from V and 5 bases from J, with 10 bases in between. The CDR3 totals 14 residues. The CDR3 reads CASSYSGDLYGYTF. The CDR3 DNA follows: TGTGCCAGCAGTTACTCCGGGGATCTTTATGGCTACACCTTC.

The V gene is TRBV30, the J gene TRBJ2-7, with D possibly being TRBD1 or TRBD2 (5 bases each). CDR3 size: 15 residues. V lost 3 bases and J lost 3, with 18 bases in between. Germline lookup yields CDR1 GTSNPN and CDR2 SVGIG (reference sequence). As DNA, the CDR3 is TGTGCCTGGAGAGGGGTTGACCGGGGTCACTACGAGCAGTACTTC. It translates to CAWRGVDRGHYEQYF.

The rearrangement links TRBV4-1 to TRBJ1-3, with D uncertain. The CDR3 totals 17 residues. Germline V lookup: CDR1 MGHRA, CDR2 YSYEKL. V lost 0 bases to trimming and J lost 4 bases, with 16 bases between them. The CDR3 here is CASSQDHSRSWGNTIYF. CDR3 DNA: TGCGCCAGCAGCCAAGATCACAGCCGCAGTTGGGGAAACACCATATATTTT.

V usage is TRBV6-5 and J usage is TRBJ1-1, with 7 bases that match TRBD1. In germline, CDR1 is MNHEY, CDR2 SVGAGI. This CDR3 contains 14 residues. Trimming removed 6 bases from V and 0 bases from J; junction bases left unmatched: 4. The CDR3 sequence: CASRPGTVNTEAFF. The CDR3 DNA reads TGTGCCAGCAGACCCGGGACAGTGAACACTGAAGCTTTCTTT.

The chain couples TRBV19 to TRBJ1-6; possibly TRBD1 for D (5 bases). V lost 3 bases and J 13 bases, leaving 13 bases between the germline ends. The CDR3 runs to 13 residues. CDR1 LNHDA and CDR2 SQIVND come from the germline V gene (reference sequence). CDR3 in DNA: TGTGCCAGTAGTATCGAAGGGGTATCGCCCCTCCACTTT. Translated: CASSIEGVSPLHF.